The present entry profiles one TCR beta chain with its context. Its antigen is still unknown. Alongside a J-beta primer mix, a sample-barcoded 5' primer served in a second PCR lasting roughly 7 to 12 cycles. Sequencing recovered at least 2.5 million CDR3-containing paired-end reads from each sample. TCRdb fed the 5' RACE reads into MiXCR, producing one record per CDR3 protein. The table includes hundreds of thousands of distinct CDR3 sequences, less than 40% detected once. This sample was included in a study of blood T cells in healthy people across ages. Background on the study: About one barcoded beta molecule per two T cells was captured by template switching.

Germline CDR1 and CDR2: SGHRS and YFSETQ. The CDR3 has 14 residues. With V trimmed by 4 bases and J by 4 bases, 5 bases remained unmatched. The sample, about 9.2 milliliters of peripheral blood, was drawn from each donor. Study-wide results and limits: Unsorted PBMCs ruled out conclusive naive versus antigen-experienced comparison.

This TCR was sampled from a woman of 80 years or more in good health. V usage is TRBV5-1 and J usage is TRBJ2-1, with 7 nucleotides matching TRBD1. The specimen was blood. The DNA of the CDR3 is TGCGCCAGCAGCATGGGACAGCCTTACAATGAGCAGTTCTTC. Its protein is CASSMGQPYNEQFF.